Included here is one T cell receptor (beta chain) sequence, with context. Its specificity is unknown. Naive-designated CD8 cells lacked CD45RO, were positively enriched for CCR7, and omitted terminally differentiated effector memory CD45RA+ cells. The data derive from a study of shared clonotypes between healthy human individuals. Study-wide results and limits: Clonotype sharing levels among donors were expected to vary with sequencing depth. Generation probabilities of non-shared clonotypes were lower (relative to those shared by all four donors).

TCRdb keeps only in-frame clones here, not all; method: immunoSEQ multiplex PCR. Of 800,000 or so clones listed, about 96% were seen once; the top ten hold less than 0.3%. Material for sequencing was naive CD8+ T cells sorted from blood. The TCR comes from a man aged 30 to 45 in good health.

CDR3 in amino acids: CASSPGDRRAEAFF. CDR3 in DNA: TGTGCCAGCTCACCAGGGGACAGGCGCGCTGAAGCTTTCTTT. V and J are TRBV18 and TRBJ1-1, with TRBD1 matching 8 bases. V was pared by 2 bases and J by 6 bases, with 5 bases of the junction left unmatched. CDR3 length: 14 amino acids. Germline assignment: CDR1 KGHSH and CDR2 LQKENI.